The 10 T cell receptor beta chains reported below all come from one sample, sequenced in a study of blood T cell repertoires in COVID-19. Sequencing was performed with immunoSEQ multiplex PCR; in TCRdb, only in-frame clones are kept and a portion is missing. Among about 150,000 clones listed, more than 80% were seen once. The sample was peripheral blood. The receptors were gathered from a woman aged 35 to 49 with acute or convalescent COVID-19.

The gene calls are TRBV3-1 (or the pseudogene TRBV3-2) and TRBJ2-2; possible D gene TRBD1, 5 bases. Trimming stripped 2 bases from V and 8 bases from J, with 12 bases between. The length of the CDR3 is 14 residues. CDR1 is LGHDT and CDR2 is YNNKEL in the germline V gene (reference sequence). CDR3 in DNA: TGTGCCAGCAGCCAAACGACAGTTCCTGGGGAGCTGTTTTTT. Its protein is CASSQTTVPGELFF.

The chain has TRBV11-2 and TRBJ2-1; 9 bases are shared with TRBD1. Germline CDR1 SGHAT, CDR2 FQNNGV. V gave up 4 bases and J gave up 7 bases; unmatched junction bases: 8. The CDR3 extends over 15 amino acids. CDR3 sequence (DNA): TGTGCCAGCAGCTGGACAGGGGTGGGTAGGAATGAGCAGTTCTTC. Its translation is CASSWTGVGRNEQFF.

This chain joins TRBV7-8 and TRBJ2-2; 8 bases fit TRBD1. Germline trimming cut 0 bases from V and 1 base from J; bases unmatched to any gene: 1. This CDR3 is 16 amino acids long. From germline, CDR1 is SGHVS and CDR2 FQNEAQ. DNA for the CDR3: TGTGCCAGCAGCTTAGCGGGGACAGGGAACACCGGGGAGCTGTTTTTT. Residues: CASSLAGTGNTGELFF.

This clone appeared a single time. CDR3 DNA: TGTGCCAGCAGCACAAAGGGGACTAGTATGGTGAAGACCCAGTACTTC. It specifies CASSTKGTSMVKTQYF. The chain links TRBV11-2 to TRBJ2-5, with 8 bases aligning to TRBD2. This CDR3 is 16 amino acids long. In germline, CDR1 is SGHAT, CDR2 FQNNGV. V lost 5 bases and J lost 6; bases outside the gene matches: 14.

The V call is TRBV24-1, the J call TRBJ2-4; D might be TRBD2 (5 bases). Trimming took off 4 bases at V and 1 base at J, with 10 bases between the two ends. The germline V gene has CDR1 KGHDR and CDR2 SFDVKD. The CDR3 contains 15 residues. The CDR3 protein is CATSDPRVAKNIQYF. As DNA, the CDR3 is TGTGCCACCAGTGACCCGAGGGTGGCCAAAAACATTCAGTACTTC.

The CDR3 loop is CASSPGGGRANTGELFF. For the CDR3, the DNA is TGTGCCAGCAGCCCCGGTGGTGGCAGGGCGAACACCGGGGAGCTGTTTTTT. The chain uses TRBV5-4 and TRBJ2-2, with TRBD1 as a possible D gene (5 bases). Per germline, CDR1 SGHNT and CDR2 YYREEE (reference sequence). This CDR3 is built from 17 residues. V lost 4 bases and J lost 0, with 16 bases in between.

The V call is TRBV19, the J call TRBJ2-7; no clear D. CDR3 size: 13 residues. Trimming took 2 bases from V and 0 from J, leaving 5 bases between them. Germline CDR1 is LNHDA and CDR2 is SQIVND (reference sequence). In DNA, the CDR3 is TGTGCCAGTAGTATAACAGCCTCCTACGAGCAGTACTTC. This codes for CASSITASYEQYF.

The table lists this clone with a few counts. V and J are TRBV7-9 and TRBJ1-1; D is ambiguous. The length of the CDR3 is 12 residues. V lost 2 bases to trimming and J lost 4 bases, with 5 bases between them. CDR1 and CDR2 from the germline V gene are SEHNR and FQNEAQ (reference sequence). The DNA for the CDR3 is TGTGCCAGCAGCTTATCCGTCACTGAAGCTTTCTTT. Amino acid sequence: CASSLSVTEAFF.

This sequence joins TRBV5-1 and TRBJ2-1; TRBD2 aligns across 8 bases. The CDR3 is made up of 17 amino acids. CDR1 is SGHRS, CDR2 YFSETQ, per germline. The junction had 17 bases not matched to a gene; V was cut back by 4 bases and J by 8 bases. CDR3 loop: CASSPFGLAGTVDEQFF. The DNA of the CDR3 is TGCGCCAGCAGCCCCTTCGGACTAGCCGGGACCGTGGATGAGCAGTTCTTC. Full variable domain (rest looked up from reference TRBV5-1 and TRBJ2-1): KAGVTQTPRYLIKTRGQQVTLSCSPISGHRSVSWYQQTPGQGLQFLFEYFSETQRNKGNFPGRFSGRQFSNSRSEMNVSTLELGDSALYLCASSPFGLAGTVDEQFFGPGTRLTVL.

This sequence joins TRBV5-6 and TRBJ2-3; 8 bases line up with TRBD1. J gave up 0 bases and V 7 bases, and 7 bases lay outside the gene matches. The CDR3 has 15 amino acids. Germline V gene sequence: CDR1 SGHDT, CDR2 YYEEEE. This chain's CDR3 is CASGGQGLSTDTQYF. CDR3 sequence (DNA): TGTGCCAGCGGCGGACAGGGCCTTAGCACAGATACGCAGTATTTT.